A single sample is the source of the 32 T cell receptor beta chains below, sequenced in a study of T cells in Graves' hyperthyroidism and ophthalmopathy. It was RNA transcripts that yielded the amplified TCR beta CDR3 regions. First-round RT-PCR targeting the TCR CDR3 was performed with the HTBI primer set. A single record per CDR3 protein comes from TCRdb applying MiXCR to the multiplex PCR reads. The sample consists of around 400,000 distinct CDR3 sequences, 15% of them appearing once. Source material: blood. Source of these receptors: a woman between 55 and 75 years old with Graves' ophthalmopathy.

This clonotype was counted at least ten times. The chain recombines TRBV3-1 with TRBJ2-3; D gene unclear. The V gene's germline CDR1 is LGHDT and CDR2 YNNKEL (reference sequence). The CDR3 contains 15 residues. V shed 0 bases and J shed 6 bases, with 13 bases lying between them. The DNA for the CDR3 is TGTGCCAGCAGCCAAGATCCCAAACCCTGGGATACGCAGTATTTT. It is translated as CASSQDPKPWDTQYF.

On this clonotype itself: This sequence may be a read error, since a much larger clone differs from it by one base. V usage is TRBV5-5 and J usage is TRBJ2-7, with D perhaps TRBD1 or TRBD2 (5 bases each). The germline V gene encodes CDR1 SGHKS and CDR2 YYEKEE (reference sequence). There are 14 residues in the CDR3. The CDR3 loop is CASTVGTYSYELYF. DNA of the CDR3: TGTGCCAGCACCGTCGGGACGTACTCCTACGAGCTGTACTTC.

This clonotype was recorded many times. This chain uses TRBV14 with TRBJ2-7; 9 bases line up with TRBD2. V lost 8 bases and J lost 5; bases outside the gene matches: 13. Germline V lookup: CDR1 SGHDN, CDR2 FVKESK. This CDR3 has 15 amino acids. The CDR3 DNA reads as TGTGCCAGCCTTTTGGTGGTAGCGGGAGTACACGAGCAGTACTTC. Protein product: CASLLVVAGVHEQYF.

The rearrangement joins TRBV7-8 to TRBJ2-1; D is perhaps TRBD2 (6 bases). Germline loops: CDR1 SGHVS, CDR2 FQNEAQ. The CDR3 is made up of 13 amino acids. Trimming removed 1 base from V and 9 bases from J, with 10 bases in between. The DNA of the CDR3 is TGTGCCAGCAGCTTAGGGGGGGAGTTTGAGCAGTTCTTC. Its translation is CASSLGGEFEQFF.

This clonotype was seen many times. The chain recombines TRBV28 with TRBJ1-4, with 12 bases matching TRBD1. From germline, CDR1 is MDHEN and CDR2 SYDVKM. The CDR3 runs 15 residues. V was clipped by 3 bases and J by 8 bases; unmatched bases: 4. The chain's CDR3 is CASSFRDRGLEKLFF. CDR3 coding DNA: TGTGCCAGCAGTTTCCGGGACAGGGGGCTAGAAAAACTGTTTTTT. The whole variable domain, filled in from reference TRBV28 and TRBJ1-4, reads DVKVTQSSRYLVKRTGEKVFLECVQDMDHENMFWYRQDPGLGLRLIYFSYDVKMKEKGDIPEGYSVSREKKERFSLILESASTNQTSMYLCASSFRDRGLEKLFFGSGTQLSVL.

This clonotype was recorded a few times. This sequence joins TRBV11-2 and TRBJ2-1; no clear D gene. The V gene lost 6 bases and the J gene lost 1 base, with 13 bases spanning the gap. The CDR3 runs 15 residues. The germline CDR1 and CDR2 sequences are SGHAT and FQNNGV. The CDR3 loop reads CASSPRWGSYNEQFF. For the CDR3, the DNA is TGTGCCAGCAGTCCCAGGTGGGGATCCTACAATGAGCAGTTCTTC.

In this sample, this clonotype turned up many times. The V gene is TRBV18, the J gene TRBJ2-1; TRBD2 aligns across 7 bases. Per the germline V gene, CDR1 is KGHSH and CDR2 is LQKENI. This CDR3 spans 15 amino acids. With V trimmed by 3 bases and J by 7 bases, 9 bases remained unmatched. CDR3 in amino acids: CASSPLAALGNEQFF. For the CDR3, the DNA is TGTGCCAGCTCACCCCTAGCGGCCCTTGGGAATGAGCAGTTCTTC.

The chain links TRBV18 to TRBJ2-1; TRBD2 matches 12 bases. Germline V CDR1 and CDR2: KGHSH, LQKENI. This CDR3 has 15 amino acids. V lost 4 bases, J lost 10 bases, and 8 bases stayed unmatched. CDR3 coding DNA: TGTGCCAGCTCACGGTCTAGCGGGAGGGGTCGAGAGCAGTTCTTC. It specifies CASSRSSGRGREQFF.

The CDR3 loop reads CADRLAGGLSYEQYF. DNA of the CDR3: TGTGCCGACAGACTAGCGGGAGGTTTATCCTACGAGCAGTACTTC. This chain connects TRBV28 to TRBJ2-7; 13 nucleotides agree with TRBD2. From germline, CDR1 is MDHEN and CDR2 SYDVKM. With 11 bases clipped from V and 1 base from J, the junction kept 8 bases outside the gene matches. This CDR3 has 15 residues.

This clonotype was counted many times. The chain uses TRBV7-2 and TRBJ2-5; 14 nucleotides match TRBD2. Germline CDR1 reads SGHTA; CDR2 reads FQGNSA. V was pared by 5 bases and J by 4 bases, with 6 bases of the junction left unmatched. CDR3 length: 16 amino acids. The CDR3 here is CASSGTGTSGRETQYF. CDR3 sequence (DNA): TGTGCCAGCAGCGGGACCGGGACTAGCGGGAGAGAGACCCAGTACTTC.

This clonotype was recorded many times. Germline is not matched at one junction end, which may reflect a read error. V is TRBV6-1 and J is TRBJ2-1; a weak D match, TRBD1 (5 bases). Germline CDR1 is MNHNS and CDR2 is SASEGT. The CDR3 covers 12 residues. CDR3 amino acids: CASNEGVEEQFF. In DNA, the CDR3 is TGTGCCAGCAATGAAGGGGTAGAAGAGCAGTTCTTC.

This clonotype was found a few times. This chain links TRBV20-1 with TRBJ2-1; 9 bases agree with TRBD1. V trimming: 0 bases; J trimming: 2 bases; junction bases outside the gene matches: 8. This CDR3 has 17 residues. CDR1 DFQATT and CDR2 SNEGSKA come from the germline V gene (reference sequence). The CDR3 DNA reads TGCAGTGCTAGAGATTTCAAAGGGGACAGGGCCTACAATGAGCAGTTCTTC. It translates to CSARDFKGDRAYNEQFF.

In DNA form, the CDR3 reads TGTGCCAGCAGCGCTGACCTGAAAACGGGGCCCCAGCATTTT. Its translation: CASSADLKTGPQHF. The V call is TRBV27, the J call TRBJ1-5, with D unresolved. Germline-derived CDR1 and CDR2 are MNHEY and SMNVEV (reference sequence). This CDR3 comprises 14 residues. Trimming removed 6 bases at V and 9 bases at J, with 18 bases between.

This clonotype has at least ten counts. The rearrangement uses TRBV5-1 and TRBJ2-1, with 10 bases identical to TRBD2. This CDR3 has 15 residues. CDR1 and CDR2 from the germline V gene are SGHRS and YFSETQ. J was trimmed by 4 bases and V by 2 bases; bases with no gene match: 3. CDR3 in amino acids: CASSLLTSGYNEQFF. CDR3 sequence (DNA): TGCGCCAGCAGCTTATTGACTAGCGGGTACAATGAGCAGTTCTTC.

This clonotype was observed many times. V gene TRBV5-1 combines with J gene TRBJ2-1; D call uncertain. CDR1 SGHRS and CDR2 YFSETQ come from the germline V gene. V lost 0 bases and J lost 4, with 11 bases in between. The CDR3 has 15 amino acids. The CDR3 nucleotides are TGCGCCAGCAGCTTGGAAGGGAACCCTTACAATGAGCAGTTCTTC. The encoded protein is CASSLEGNPYNEQFF.

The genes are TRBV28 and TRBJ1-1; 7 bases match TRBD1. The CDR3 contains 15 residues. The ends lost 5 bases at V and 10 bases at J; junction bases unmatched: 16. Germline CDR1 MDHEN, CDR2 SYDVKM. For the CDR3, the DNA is TGTGCCAGCAGTCTAACGCCTGCGGGCAGGGGGATAGCTTTCTTT. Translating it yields CASSLTPAGRGIAFF.

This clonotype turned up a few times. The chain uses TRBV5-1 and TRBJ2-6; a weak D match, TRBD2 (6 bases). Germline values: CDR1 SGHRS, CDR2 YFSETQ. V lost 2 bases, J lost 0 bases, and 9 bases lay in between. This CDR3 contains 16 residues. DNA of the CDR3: TGCGCCAGCAGCTTCGACGGGAGCTCTGGGGCCAACGTCCTGACTTTC. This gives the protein CASSFDGSSGANVLTF.

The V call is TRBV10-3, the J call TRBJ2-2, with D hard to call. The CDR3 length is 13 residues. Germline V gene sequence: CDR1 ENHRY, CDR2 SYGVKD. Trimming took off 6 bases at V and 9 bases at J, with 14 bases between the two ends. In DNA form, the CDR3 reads TGTGCCATCAGCGGGCGAGGAGACCGGGAGCTGTTTTTT. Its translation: CAISGRGDRELFF.

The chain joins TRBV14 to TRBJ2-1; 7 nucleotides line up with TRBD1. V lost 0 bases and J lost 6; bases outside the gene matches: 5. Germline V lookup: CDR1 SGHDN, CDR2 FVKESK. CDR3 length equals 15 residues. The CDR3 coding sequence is TGTGCCAGCAGCCAAGAAGGACAGGCCATCAATGAGCAGTTCTTC. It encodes CASSQEGQAINEQFF.

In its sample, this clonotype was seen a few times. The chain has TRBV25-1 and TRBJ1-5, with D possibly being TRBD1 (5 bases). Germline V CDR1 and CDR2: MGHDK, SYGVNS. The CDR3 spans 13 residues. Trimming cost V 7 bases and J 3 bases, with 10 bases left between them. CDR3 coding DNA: TGTGCCAGCAAAGCCGGGGCCAATCAGCCCCAGCATTTT. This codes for CASKAGANQPQHF. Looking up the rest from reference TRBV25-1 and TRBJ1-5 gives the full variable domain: EADIYQTPRYLVIGTGKKITLECSQTMGHDKMYWYQQDPGMELHLIHYSYGVNSTEKGDLSSESTVSRIRTEHFPLTLESARPSHTSQYLCASKAGANQPQHFGDGTRLSIL.

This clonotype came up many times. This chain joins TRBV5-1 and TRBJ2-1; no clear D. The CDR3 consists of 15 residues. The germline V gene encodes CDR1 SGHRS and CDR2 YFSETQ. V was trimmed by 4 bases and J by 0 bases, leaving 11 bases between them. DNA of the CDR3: TGCGCCAGCAGCCCCAGGACCAGCTCCTACAATGAGCAGTTCTTC. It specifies CASSPRTSSYNEQFF.

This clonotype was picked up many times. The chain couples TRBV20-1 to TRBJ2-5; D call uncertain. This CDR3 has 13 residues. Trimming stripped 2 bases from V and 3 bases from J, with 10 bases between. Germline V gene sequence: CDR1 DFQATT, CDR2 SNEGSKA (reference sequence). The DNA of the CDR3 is TGCAGTGCTAGACCTACTGTTAAAGAGACCCAGTACTTC. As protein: CSARPTVKETQYF.

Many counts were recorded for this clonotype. CDR3 loop: CAWVPGGSSYEQYF. The CDR3 DNA is TGTGCCTGGGTCCCAGGGGGCTCCTCCTACGAGCAGTACTTC. V and J are TRBV30 and TRBJ2-7, with 8 bases identical to TRBD1. With V trimmed by 5 bases and J by 0 bases, 6 bases remained unmatched. This CDR3 has 14 amino acids. Germline-derived CDR1 and CDR2 are GTSNPN and SVGIG (reference sequence).

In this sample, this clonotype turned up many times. CDR3 DNA sequence: TGTGCCACCAGTGATAGGGGGAGTCCCTACGAGCAGTACTTC. Protein sequence: CATSDRGSPYEQYF. This rearrangement joins TRBV24-1 to TRBJ2-7; a weak D match, TRBD1 (6 bases). There are 14 residues in the CDR3. Germline values: CDR1 KGHDR, CDR2 SFDVKD. Trimming took 3 bases from V and 2 from J, leaving 10 bases between them.

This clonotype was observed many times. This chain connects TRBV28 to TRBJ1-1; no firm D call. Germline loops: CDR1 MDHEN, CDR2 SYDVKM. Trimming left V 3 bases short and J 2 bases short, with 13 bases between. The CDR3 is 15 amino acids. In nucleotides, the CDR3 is TGTGCCAGCAGTTTTCTGGTACGGGGAAACACTGAAGCTTTCTTT. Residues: CASSFLVRGNTEAFF.

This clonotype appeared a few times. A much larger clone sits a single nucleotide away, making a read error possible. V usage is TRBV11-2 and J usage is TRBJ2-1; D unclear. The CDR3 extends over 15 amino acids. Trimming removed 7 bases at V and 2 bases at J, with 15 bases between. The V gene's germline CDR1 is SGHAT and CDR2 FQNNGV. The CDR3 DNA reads TGTGCCAGCAACGACTTGGAGCTCCCCTACAATGAGCAGTTCTTC. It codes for CASNDLELPYNEQFF. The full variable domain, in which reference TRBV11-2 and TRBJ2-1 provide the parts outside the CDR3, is EAGVAQSPRYKIIEKRQSVAFWCNPISGHATLYWYQQILGQGPKLLIQFQNNGVVDDSQLPKDRFSAERLKGVDSTLKIQPAKLEDSAVYLCASNDLELPYNEQFFGPGTRLTVL.

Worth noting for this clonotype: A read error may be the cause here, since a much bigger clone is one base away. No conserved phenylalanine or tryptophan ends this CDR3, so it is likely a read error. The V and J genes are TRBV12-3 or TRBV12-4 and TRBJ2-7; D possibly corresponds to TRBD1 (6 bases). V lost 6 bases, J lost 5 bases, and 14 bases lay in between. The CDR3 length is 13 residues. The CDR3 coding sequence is TGTGCCAGCAGCTTATACAGGGCCCACGAGCAGTACTCC. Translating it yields CASSLYRAHEQYS.

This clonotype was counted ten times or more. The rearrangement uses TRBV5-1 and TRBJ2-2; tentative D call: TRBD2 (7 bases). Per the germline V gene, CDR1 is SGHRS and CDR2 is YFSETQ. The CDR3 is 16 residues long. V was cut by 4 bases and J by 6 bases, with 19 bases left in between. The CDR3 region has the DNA TGCGCCAGCAGCGCATATACGGGGGGCGCCCCCGGGGAGCTGTTTTTT. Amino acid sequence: CASSAYTGGAPGELFF. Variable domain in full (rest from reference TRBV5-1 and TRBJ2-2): KAGVTQTPRYLIKTRGQQVTLSCSPISGHRSVSWYQQTPGQGLQFLFEYFSETQRNKGNFPGRFSGRQFSNSRSEMNVSTLELGDSALYLCASSAYTGGAPGELFFGEGSRLTVL.

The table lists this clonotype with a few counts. CDR3 DNA: TGTGCCAGCAGTTTAGGGCCTAGCGGGAGGGCCCGAAATGAGCAGTTCTTC. It codes for CASSLGPSGRARNEQFF. The rearrangement uses TRBV12-3 or TRBV12-4 and TRBJ2-1, with TRBD2 identical over 12 bases. V dropped 1 base and J dropped 7; count of bases not matched to a gene: 8. The CDR3 consists of 17 residues.

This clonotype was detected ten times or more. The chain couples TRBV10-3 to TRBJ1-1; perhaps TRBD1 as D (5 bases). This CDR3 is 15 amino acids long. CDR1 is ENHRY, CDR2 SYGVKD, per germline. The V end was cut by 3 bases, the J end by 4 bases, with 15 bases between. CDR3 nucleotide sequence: TGTGCCATCAGTGATACAAAGAAGGGGAGCACTGAAGCTTTCTTT. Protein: CAISDTKKGSTEAFF.

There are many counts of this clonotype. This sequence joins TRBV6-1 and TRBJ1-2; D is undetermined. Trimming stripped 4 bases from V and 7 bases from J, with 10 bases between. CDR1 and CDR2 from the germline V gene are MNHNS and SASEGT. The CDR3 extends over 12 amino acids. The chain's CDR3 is CASSGAAIGYTF. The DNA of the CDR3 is TGTGCCAGCAGTGGGGCAGCGATTGGCTACACCTTC.

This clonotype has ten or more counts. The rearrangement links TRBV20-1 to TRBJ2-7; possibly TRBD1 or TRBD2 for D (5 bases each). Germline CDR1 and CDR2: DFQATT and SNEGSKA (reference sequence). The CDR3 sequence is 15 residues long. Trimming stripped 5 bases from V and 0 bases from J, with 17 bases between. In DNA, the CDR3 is TGCAGTGCTCCTAATACTTTGGGGGTCTCCTACGAGCAGTACTTC. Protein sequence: CSAPNTLGVSYEQYF.